This T cell receptor beta chain was identified during a study of T cell responses to AZD1222 COVID-19 vaccine. Findings of the study overall: No repertoire was sampled before or during the peak T cell response, only after it. The study found vaccine-associated CD4 TCRs spanning spike, dominant at 160-218 and 743-854.

Concerning this clone: Its specificity is unknown.

Method: immunoSEQ multiplex PCR; TCRdb's copy keeps in-frame clones and lacks some. The sample shows tens of thousands of clones, around nine tenths of them seen only once. Trimming took off 3 bases at V and 0 bases at J, with 12 bases between the two ends. The V gene's germline CDR1 is LGHDT and CDR2 YNNKEL (reference sequence). The CDR3 extends over 16 amino acids. Sequences were derived from peripheral blood, sampled on day 0 of MenACWY control vaccination. The TCR sequence derives from an adult in good health. The chain joins TRBV3-1 (or the pseudogene TRBV3-2) to TRBJ1-3; tentative D call: TRBD1 (5 bases). CDR3 residues: CASSQYPGGSGNTIYF. In DNA form, the CDR3 reads TGTGCCAGCAGCCAGTATCCTGGGGGCTCTGGAAACACCATATATTTT.